This T cell receptor beta chain emerged from a study of T-cell memory formation after mild COVID-19. Study-level points and caveats: CD4+ contracting clones were mainly CM and EM; CD8+ ones, EMRA. Among clones peaking at day 37 in the second wave, SARS-CoV-2 specificity remained unconfirmed. Pre-infection memory held some responding clones, suggesting pre-existing cross-reactive T cells responded.

Germline V gene data show CDR1 as SGHRS and CDR2 as YFSETQ. This CDR3 comprises 14 residues. The V end lost 1 base, the J end lost 3 bases, and 11 bases lay between the germline ends. As for this clonotype: Its antigen is currently unknown.

Researchers used 5'RACE with constant-segment primers to make TCR alpha and TCR beta cDNA libraries that carry sample barcodes and UMIs. TCRdb re-called the 5' RACE reads through MiXCR, storing one row per CDR3 protein. The sample lists hundreds of thousands of distinct CDR3 sequences; less than 25% were seen once. What was sequenced was PBMCs or a T cell subset sorted from them (not recorded which). The chain is built from TRBV5-1 and TRBJ2-7; D may be TRBD1 (6 bases). The TCR comes from an adult woman who had mild COVID-19 (a few samples of this study predate the infection). Cell type and time point are not known. The CDR3 DNA follows: TGCGCCAGCAGCTTGACAGGGATGAACTACGAGCAGTACTTC. Its protein product is CASSLTGMNYEQYF.